These 19 T cell receptor beta chains were sequenced from one sample in a study of T cell therapy after organ transplantation. No antigen has been identified for these receptors. Method: immunoSEQ multiplex PCR; TCRdb's copy keeps in-frame clones and lacks some. The repertoire holds tens of thousands of clones, with over 90% as singletons. The material was CD8+ T cells from blood, obtained before autologous CMV-specific T cell therapy. These receptor sequences come from a human patient who had received a solid organ transplant and had CMV disease.

The chain employs TRBV28 and TRBJ2-1, with D possibly matching TRBD2 (6 bases). This CDR3 contains 15 residues. The V gene lost 6 bases and the J gene lost 8 bases, with 20 bases spanning the gap. Germline V gene data show CDR1 as MDHEN and CDR2 as SYDVKM. The CDR3, as DNA: TGTGCCAGCAGCCGCGCAAGCTCACTAGCAGATGAGCAGTTCTTC. Amino acids: CASSRASSLADEQFF.

V is TRBV5-6 and J is TRBJ2-6; 7 nucleotides align to TRBD1. The V gene's germline CDR1 is SGHDT and CDR2 YYEEEE. CDR3 length equals 14 residues. V dropped 1 base and J dropped 9; count of bases not matched to a gene: 4. The CDR3 region is CASSLIRDSNVLTF. CDR3 coding DNA: TGTGCCAGCAGCTTGATTAGGGACAGCAACGTCCTGACTTTC.

This chain connects TRBV5-5 to TRBJ2-7, with D possibly TRBD2 on 6 matching bases. The CDR3 has 12 amino acids. CDR1 is SGHKS, CDR2 YYEKEE, per germline (reference sequence). The V and J ends lost 4 bases and 6 bases respectively, with 11 bases between them. The CDR3 nucleotides are TGTGCCAGCAGCATCGGGGACTTCGAGCAGTACTTC. Translating gives CASSIGDFEQYF.

This clone was detected once. This CDR3 reads CASSTTGWPEQFF. CDR3 in DNA: TGTGCCAGCAGCACAACAGGCTGGCCTGAGCAGTTCTTC. The rearrangement uses TRBV2 and TRBJ2-1, with D possibly TRBD1 on 5 matching bases. CDR3 size: 13 residues. The V end lost 6 bases, the J end lost 9 bases, and 15 bases lay between the germline ends. The V gene's germline CDR1 is SNHLY and CDR2 FYNNEI.

The rearrangement joins TRBV7-8 to TRBJ2-1, with TRBD2 matching over 7 bases. Germline CDR1 is SGHVS and CDR2 is FQNEAQ. With 2 bases clipped from V and 0 bases from J, the junction kept 7 bases outside the gene matches. The CDR3 is made up of 17 amino acids. The CDR3 coding sequence is TGTGCCAGCAGCTTAATGTGGCGGGAGAGCTCCTACAATGAGCAGTTCTTC. It translates to CASSLMWRESSYNEQFF.

This chain links TRBV5-6 with TRBJ2-7; D assignment may be TRBD1 or TRBD2 (5 bases each). V lost 0 bases, J lost 0 bases, and 10 bases lay in between. The CDR3 has 15 amino acids. Looked up from germline, CDR1 is SGHDT and CDR2 is YYEEEE. The CDR3 spells CASSLAPGPSYEQYF. In DNA form, the CDR3 reads TGTGCCAGCAGCTTGGCCCCGGGACCCTCCTACGAGCAGTACTTC.

CDR3 in amino acids: CASSIDLFTGELFF. The CDR3 nucleotides read TGTGCCAGTAGTATAGATCTATTCACCGGGGAGCTGTTTTTT. The chain is built from TRBV19 and TRBJ2-2; D not resolved. V dropped 0 bases and J dropped 4 bases, with 6 bases sitting between them. Per germline, CDR1 LNHDA and CDR2 SQIVND (reference sequence). The CDR3 is 14 residues long.

The chain employs TRBV7-9 and TRBJ1-2; perhaps TRBD1 as D (5 bases). From germline, CDR1 is SEHNR and CDR2 FQNEAQ (reference sequence). The CDR3 length is 13 residues. The V end was cut by 5 bases, the J end by 2 bases, with 9 bases between. The CDR3 DNA reads TGTGCCAGCAGCGGGGCTCTAAACTATGGCTACACCTTC. This codes for CASSGALNYGYTF. Filled out from reference TRBV7-9 and TRBJ1-2, the complete variable domain reads DTGVSQNPRHKITKRGQNVTFRCDPISEHNRLYWYRQTLGQGPEFLTYFQNEAQLEKSRLLSDRFSAERPKGSFSTLEIQRTEQGDSAMYLCASSGALNYGYTFGSGTRLTVV.

The chain couples TRBV7-9 to TRBJ2-7; D might be TRBD1 (6 bases). The V gene lost 5 bases and the J gene lost 3 bases, with 11 bases spanning the gap. Germline loops: CDR1 SEHNR, CDR2 FQNEAQ (reference sequence). The CDR3 totals 13 residues. The CDR3 DNA reads as TGTGCCAGCAGCCCGAAGGACAGCTACGAGCAGTACTTC. Its translation is CASSPKDSYEQYF.

The V and J genes are TRBV9 and TRBJ2-5; tentative D call: TRBD2 (5 bases). From germline, CDR1 is SGDLS and CDR2 YYNGEE. There are 15 residues in the CDR3. Deletions cut 0 bases from V and 4 bases from J, with 13 bases between. CDR3 amino acids: CASSVGGSAGETQYF. As DNA, the CDR3 is TGTGCCAGCAGCGTAGGAGGGTCCGCGGGAGAGACCCAGTACTTC.

The J gene is TRBJ1-2, the V gene TRBV30; D unclear. Looked up from germline, CDR1 is GTSNPN and CDR2 is SVGIG (reference sequence). The V end lost 7 bases, the J end lost 1 base, and 4 bases lay between the germline ends. CDR3 size: 10 residues. The CDR3 DNA sequence: TGTGCCTTGCGTAACTATGGCTACACCTTC. Translating it yields CALRNYGYTF.

The sample holds a few counts of this clone. The chain recombines TRBV6-1 with TRBJ1-6; D unresolved. The V gene's germline CDR1 is MNHNS and CDR2 SASEGT. The V gene lost 5 bases and the J gene lost 10 bases, with 12 bases spanning the gap. This CDR3 is 13 amino acids long. This CDR3 reads CASSPQEYSPLHF. Written as DNA, the CDR3 is TGTGCCAGCAGTCCGCAGGAGTACTCACCCCTCCACTTT.

The chain has TRBV27 and TRBJ1-2, with D tentatively TRBD1 (5 bases). Germline assignment: CDR1 MNHEY and CDR2 SMNVEV (reference sequence). The CDR3 has 15 amino acids. Trimming removed 5 bases at V and 0 bases at J, with 13 bases between. CDR3: CASSPGRGANYGYTF. CDR3 bases: TGTGCCAGCAGTCCCGGGAGGGGAGCTAACTATGGCTACACCTTC.

This clone has just a few counts. This chain connects TRBV5-6 to TRBJ2-5, with D perhaps TRBD1 (5 bases). There are 16 residues in the CDR3. V was shortened by 0 bases and J by 5 bases, with 17 bases between the two germline ends. From germline, CDR1 is SGHDT and CDR2 YYEEEE. The CDR3 region is CASSLDWQGISETQYF. Written as DNA, the CDR3 is TGTGCCAGCAGCTTGGATTGGCAGGGTATATCGGAGACCCAGTACTTC.

The rearrangement joins TRBV7-9 to TRBJ2-1; no clear D gene. The CDR3 is 11 residues long. CDR1 SEHNR and CDR2 FQNEAQ come from the germline V gene (reference sequence). The V and J ends lost 5 bases and 11 bases respectively, with 10 bases between them. The CDR3 here is CASSPTIQQFF. CDR3 in DNA: TGTGCCAGCAGCCCAACAATCCAGCAGTTCTTC.

The chain combines TRBV7-2 with TRBJ2-1, with a weak D call TRBD1 (5 bases). Per germline, CDR1 SGHTA and CDR2 FQGNSA. V was cut by 3 bases and J by 8 bases, with 11 bases left in between. The length of the CDR3 is 13 residues. The CDR3 reads CASSFATVDEQFF. For the CDR3, the DNA is TGTGCCAGCAGCTTTGCGACAGTCGATGAGCAGTTCTTC. The full variable domain, completed using reference TRBV7-2 and TRBJ2-1, is GAGVSQSPSNKVTEKGKDVELRCDPISGHTALYWYRQSLGQGLEFLIYFQGNSAPDKSGLPSDRFSAERTGGSVSTLTIQRTQQEDSAVYLCASSFATVDEQFFGPGTRLTVL.

V and J are TRBV13 and TRBJ1-2; TRBD1 aligns across 8 bases. The germline CDR1 and CDR2 sequences are PRHDT and FYEKMQ (reference sequence). With V trimmed by 5 bases and J by 1 base, 6 bases remained unmatched. The CDR3 length is 15 residues. This chain's CDR3 is CASSDGQGGNYGYTF. The CDR3 DNA is TGTGCCAGCAGCGACGGACAGGGAGGTAACTATGGCTACACCTTC.

The V call is TRBV6-4, the J call TRBJ1-2, with D unclear. Germline loops: CDR1 MRHNA, CDR2 SNTAGT. V gave up 11 bases and J gave up 4 bases, with 17 bases separating them. The CDR3 spans 13 residues. The CDR3 DNA sequence: TGTGCCGACCCCAGGCTCCTCCCCTATGGCTACACCTTC. Residues: CADPRLLPYGYTF.

The chain joins TRBV13 to TRBJ1-2; 8 nucleotides line up with TRBD1. CDR3 size: 14 residues. V lost 2 bases to trimming and J lost 6 bases; unmatched junction nucleotides: 5. Germline V gene sequence: CDR1 PRHDT, CDR2 FYEKMQ (reference sequence). DNA for the CDR3: TGTGCCAGCAGCTTAAGTCCAGGGGGCGATGGCTACACCTTC. Its protein product is CASSLSPGGDGYTF.